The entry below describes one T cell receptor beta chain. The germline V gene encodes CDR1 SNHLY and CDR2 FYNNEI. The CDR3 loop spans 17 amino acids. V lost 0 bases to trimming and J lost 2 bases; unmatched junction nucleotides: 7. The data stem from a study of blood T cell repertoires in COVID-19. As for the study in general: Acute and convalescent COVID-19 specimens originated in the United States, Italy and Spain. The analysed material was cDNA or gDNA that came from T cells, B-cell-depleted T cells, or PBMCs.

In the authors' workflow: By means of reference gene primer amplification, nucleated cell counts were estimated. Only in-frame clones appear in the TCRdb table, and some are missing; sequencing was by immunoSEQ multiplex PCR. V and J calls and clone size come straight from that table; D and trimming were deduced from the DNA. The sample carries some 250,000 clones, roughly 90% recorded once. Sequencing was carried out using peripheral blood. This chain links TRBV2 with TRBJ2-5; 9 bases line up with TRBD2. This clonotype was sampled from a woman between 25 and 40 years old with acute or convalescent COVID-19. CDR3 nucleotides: TGTGCCAGCAGTGAAGCGCTTAGGCTAGCGGGACAAGAGACCCAGTACTTC. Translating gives CASSEALRLAGQETQYF.